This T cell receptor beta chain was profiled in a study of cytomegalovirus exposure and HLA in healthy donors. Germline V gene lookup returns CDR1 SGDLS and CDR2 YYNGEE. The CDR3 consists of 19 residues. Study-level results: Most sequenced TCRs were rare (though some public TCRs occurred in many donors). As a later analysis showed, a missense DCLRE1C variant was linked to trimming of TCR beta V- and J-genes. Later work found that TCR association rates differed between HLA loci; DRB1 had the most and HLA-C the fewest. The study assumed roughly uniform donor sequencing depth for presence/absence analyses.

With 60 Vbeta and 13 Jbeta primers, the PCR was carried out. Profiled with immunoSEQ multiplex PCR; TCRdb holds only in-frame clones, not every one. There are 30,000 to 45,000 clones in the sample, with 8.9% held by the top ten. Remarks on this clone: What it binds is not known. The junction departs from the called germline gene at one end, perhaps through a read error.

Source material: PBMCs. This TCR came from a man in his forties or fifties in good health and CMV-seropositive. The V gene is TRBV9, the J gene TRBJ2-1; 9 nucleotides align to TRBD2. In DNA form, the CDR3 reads TGTGCCAGCAGCGTAGGTTCGAGCGGGAGGACTTTCTCCGACAATGAGCAGTTCTTC. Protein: CASSVGSSGRTFSDNEQFF.